A single sample is the source of the 4 T cell receptor beta chains below, sequenced in a study of CD8+ T cells in alopecia areata. Sample treatment: oral pan-JAK inhibitor, 5-10 mg twice daily. RNA extraction was followed by reverse transcription into cDNA, which acted as the sequencing template. TCRdb's copy holds only in-frame clones and misses some; the assay was immunoSEQ multiplex PCR. The data show about 210,000 clones, roughly two fifths seen once. Specimen: CD4+ T cells sorted from blood, collected at roughly week 30, from a patient treated with tofacitinib. The receptor source for this set is a human donor with alopecia areata.

Of note for this clone: Other DNA sequences within the sample encode an identical CDR3. The rearrangement uses TRBV5-1 and TRBJ1-3; 7 bases match TRBD1. V lost 2 bases to trimming and J lost 8 bases; unmatched junction nucleotides: 4. Germline V lookup: CDR1 SGHRS, CDR2 YFSETQ. This CDR3 has 13 amino acids. The CDR3 region has the DNA TGCGCCAGCAGCTTAGGACAGGCGGACACCATATATTTT. Its translation is CASSLGQADTIYF.

A single count supports this clone. The chain links TRBV9 to TRBJ1-2; possibly TRBD1 for D (6 bases). The CDR3 is made up of 15 amino acids. Germline-derived CDR1 and CDR2 are SGDLS and YYNGEE. V shed 4 bases and J shed 3 bases, with 16 bases lying between them. The chain's CDR3 is CASSPSQGRYYGYTF. For the CDR3, the DNA is TGTGCCAGCAGCCCCAGTCAGGGGCGATACTATGGCTACACCTTC.

The sample holds one count of this clone. This chain connects TRBV25-1 to TRBJ2-7; 7 nucleotides line up with TRBD1. V lost 7 bases to trimming and J lost 2 bases; unmatched junction nucleotides: 11. The CDR3 contains 15 residues. Germline V lookup: CDR1 MGHDK, CDR2 SYGVNS. In DNA form, the CDR3 reads TGTGCCAGCACCTCAACGGCGACAGGGACCTACGAGCAGTACTTC. Protein: CASTSTATGTYEQYF.

The chain is built from TRBV2 and TRBJ2-7; D not resolved. The V gene lost 6 bases and the J gene lost 1 base, with 7 bases spanning the gap. This CDR3 spans 12 amino acids. Germline V gene sequence: CDR1 SNHLY, CDR2 FYNNEI. DNA for the CDR3: TGTGCCAGCAGACTGGCTTCCTACGAGCAGTACTTC. Residues: CASRLASYEQYF.